Below are 5 T cell receptor beta chains sequenced from a single sample in a study of early T cells in non-severe SARS-CoV-2 infection. TCRdb re-called the 5' RACE reads through MiXCR, storing one row per CDR3 protein. The sample gives tens of thousands of distinct CDR3 sequences, about 5% of which show up once; 15% to 20% is in the top ten. Sequenced sample: whole blood. The receptors stem from an adult who was a healthcare worker with PCR-confirmed SARS-CoV-2 infection or an uninfected control (not recorded which).

This clonotype was detected many times. The chain carries TRBV3-1 and TRBJ1-1, with D possibly matching TRBD1 (5 bases). CDR3 length: 15 amino acids. Germline assignment: CDR1 LGHDT and CDR2 YNNKEL (reference sequence). Deletions cut 4 bases from V and 5 bases from J, with 17 bases between. In DNA, the CDR3 is TGTGCCAGCAGCCCGTCCGGGGGATTTGTAACTGAAGCTTTCTTT. The encoded protein is CASSPSGGFVTEAFF. Full variable domain (remainder filled in from reference TRBV3-1 and TRBJ1-1): DTAVSQTPKYLVTQMGNDKSIKCEQNLGHDTMYWYKQDSKKFLKIMFSYNNKELIINETVPNRFSPKSPDKAHLNLHINSLELGDSAVYFCASSPSGGFVTEAFFGQGTRLTVV.

This clonotype was observed many times. This chain joins TRBV4-1 and TRBJ1-1; 10 bases align to TRBD1. This CDR3 spans 17 amino acids. CDR1 and CDR2 from the germline V gene are MGHRA and YSYEKL. Germline trimming cut 0 bases from V and 6 bases from J; bases unmatched to any gene: 10. As DNA, the CDR3 is TGCGCCAGCAGCCAAGATAGTGGGGGACAGGGGTTTTCTGAAGCTTTCTTT. Translating gives CASSQDSGGQGFSEAFF.

This clonotype was observed many times. CDR3 DNA sequence: TGTGCCAGCAGCCAGGGGCAAGGGCACGGGGAGCTGTTTTTT. Its translation: CASSQGQGHGELFF. The V call is TRBV3-1, the J call TRBJ2-2; D perhaps matches TRBD1 (5 bases). CDR3 length equals 14 residues. Germline V gene sequence: CDR1 LGHDT, CDR2 YNNKEL (reference sequence). V dropped 3 bases and J dropped 7 bases, with 12 bases sitting between them. The variable domain in full, with the rest retrieved from reference TRBV3-1 and TRBJ2-2, is DTAVSQTPKYLVTQMGNDKSIKCEQNLGHDTMYWYKQDSKKFLKIMFSYNNKELIINETVPNRFSPKSPDKAHLNLHINSLELGDSAVYFCASSQGQGHGELFFGEGSRLTVL.

The sample holds many counts of this clonotype. The chain carries TRBV7-9 and TRBJ1-3; no definite D call. V gave up 2 bases and J gave up 0 bases, with 11 bases separating them. The CDR3 spans 16 residues. The germline gives CDR1 SEHNR, CDR2 FQNEAQ (reference sequence). CDR3 sequence (DNA): TGTGCCAGCAGCTTACAAACAGCCTACTCTGGAAACACCATATATTTT. This sequence encodes CASSLQTAYSGNTIYF.

This chain joins TRBV7-8 and TRBJ1-6; the D is unclear. Germline-derived CDR1 and CDR2 are SGHVS and FQNEAQ. The CDR3 covers 14 residues. Between the trimmed V and J ends, which lost 5 bases and 9 bases, there was a span of 14 bases. The CDR3 coding sequence is TGTGCCAGCAGCCCCACCATTTTAGGTTCACCCCTCCACTTT. This encodes CASSPTILGSPLHF.